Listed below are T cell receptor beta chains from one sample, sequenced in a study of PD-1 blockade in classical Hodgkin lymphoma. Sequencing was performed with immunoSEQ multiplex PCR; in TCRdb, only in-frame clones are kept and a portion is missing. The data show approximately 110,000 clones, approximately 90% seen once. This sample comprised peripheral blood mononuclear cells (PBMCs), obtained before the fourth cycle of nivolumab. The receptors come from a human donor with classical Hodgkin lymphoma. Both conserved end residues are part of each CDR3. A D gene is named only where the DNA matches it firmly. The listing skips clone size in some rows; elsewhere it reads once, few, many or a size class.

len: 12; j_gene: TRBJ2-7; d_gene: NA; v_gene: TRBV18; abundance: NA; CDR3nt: TGTGCCAGCTCATCATCCGACGGAGAGCAGTACTTC; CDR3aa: CASSSSDGEQYF
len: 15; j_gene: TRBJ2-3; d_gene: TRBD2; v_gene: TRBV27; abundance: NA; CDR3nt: TGTGCCACCGCGGGGGGAGGGACCCTTCCAGATACGCAGTATTTT; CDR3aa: CATAGGGTLPDTQYF
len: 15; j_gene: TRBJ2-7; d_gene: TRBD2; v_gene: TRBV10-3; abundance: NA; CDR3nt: TGTGCCATCAGTGAGTCGGCGGGAGGGCCCTACGAGCAGTACTTC; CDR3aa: CAISESAGGPYEQYF
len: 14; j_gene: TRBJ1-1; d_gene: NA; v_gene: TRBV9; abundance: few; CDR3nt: TGTGCCAGCAGCGTTATGGCCTCGAACACTGAAGCTTTCTTT; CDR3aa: CASSVMASNTEAFF
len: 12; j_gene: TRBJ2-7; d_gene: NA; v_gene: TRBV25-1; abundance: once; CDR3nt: TGTGCCAGCAGTATGGTCGCCGGCGAGCAGTACTTC; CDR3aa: CASSMVAGEQYF
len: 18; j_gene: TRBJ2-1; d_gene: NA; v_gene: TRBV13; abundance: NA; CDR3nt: TGTGCCAGCAGCCAACAGGGGGGGACTCTACGGTCATTTAATGAGCAGTTCTTC; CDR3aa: CASSQQGGTLRSFNEQFF
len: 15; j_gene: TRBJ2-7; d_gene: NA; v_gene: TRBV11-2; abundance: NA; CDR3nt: TGTGCCAGCAGCCTTCTAGGATTGCGTGTCCACGAGCAGTACTTC; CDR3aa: CASSLLGLRVHEQYF
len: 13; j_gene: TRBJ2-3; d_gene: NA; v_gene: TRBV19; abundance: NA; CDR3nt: TGTGCCAGTAGTACTCGGCTCACAGATACGCAGTATTTT; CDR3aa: CASSTRLTDTQYF
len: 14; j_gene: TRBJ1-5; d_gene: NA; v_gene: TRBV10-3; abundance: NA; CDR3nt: TGTGCCATCAGTGAGGTCGGGGCAGGCCAGCCCCAGCATTTT; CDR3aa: CAISEVGAGQPQHF
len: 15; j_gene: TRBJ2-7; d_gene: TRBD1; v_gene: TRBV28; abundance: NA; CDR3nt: TGTGCCAGCAGTCCCGTGAGACAGGGCGGGTACGAGCAGTACTTC; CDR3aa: CASSPVRQGGYEQYF
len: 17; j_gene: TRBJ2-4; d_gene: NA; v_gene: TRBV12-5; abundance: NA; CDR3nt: TGTGCTAGTGGTTTGAGTGGGGAAGCGGGAGCCAAAAACATTCAGTACTTC; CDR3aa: CASGLSGEAGAKNIQYF
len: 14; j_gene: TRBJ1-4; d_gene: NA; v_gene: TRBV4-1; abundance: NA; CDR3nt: TGCGCCAGCAGCCAACTCATACAGGTGGAAAAACTGTTTTTT; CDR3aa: CASSQLIQVEKLFF
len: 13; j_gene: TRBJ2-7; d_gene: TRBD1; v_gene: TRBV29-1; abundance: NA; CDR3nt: TGCAGCGTTGGCTGGGACAGGGGCTACGAGCAGTACTTC; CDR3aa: CSVGWDRGYEQYF
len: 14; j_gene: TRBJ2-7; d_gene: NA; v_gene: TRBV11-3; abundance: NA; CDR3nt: TGTGCCAGCAGCTTAAAAAGTGGACCTCCCGAGCAGTACTTC; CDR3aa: CASSLKSGPPEQYF
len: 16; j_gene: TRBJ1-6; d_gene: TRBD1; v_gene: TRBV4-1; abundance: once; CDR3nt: TGCGCCAGCAGCCAAGGAAACGGACAGGGCCGCTCACCCCTCCACTTT; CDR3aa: CASSQGNGQGRSPLHF
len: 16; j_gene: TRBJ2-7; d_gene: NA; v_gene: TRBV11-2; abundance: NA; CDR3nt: TGTGCCAGCAGCTCCCTTCTGGGCGACCTCTCCTACGAGCAGTACTTC; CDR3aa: CASSSLLGDLSYEQYF
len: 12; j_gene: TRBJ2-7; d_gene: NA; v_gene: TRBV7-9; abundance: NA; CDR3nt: TGTGCCAGCAGCCTCCGGGGATACGAGCAGTACTTC; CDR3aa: CASSLRGYEQYF
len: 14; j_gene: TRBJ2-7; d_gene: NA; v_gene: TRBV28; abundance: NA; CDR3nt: TGTGCCAGCAGTTTTTTGGACACCAACTACGAGCAGTACTTC; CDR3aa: CASSFLDTNYEQYF
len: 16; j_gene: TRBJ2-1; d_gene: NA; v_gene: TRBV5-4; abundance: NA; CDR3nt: TGTGCCAGCAGCTCCGGACATACCAGCTCCTACAATGAGCAGTTCTTC; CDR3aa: CASSSGHTSSYNEQFF
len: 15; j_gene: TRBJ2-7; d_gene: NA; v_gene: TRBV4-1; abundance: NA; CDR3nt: TGCGCCAGCAGCCAAGATCACGGCAGATTGGACGAGCAGTACTTC; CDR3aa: CASSQDHGRLDEQYF
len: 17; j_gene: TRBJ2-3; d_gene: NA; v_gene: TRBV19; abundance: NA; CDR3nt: TGTGCCAGTAGTATATCCCAGGGACTGGAGGGCACAGATACGCAGTATTTT; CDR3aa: CASSISQGLEGTDTQYF
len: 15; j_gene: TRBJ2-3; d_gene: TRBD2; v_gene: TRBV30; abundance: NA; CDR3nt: TGTGCCTGGAGCAGACTAGCGGGAGTCACAGATACGCAGTATTTT; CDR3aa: CAWSRLAGVTDTQYF
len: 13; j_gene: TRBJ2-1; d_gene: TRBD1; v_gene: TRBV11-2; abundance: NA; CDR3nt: TGTGCCAGCAGCTTAGGGGGACAGAATGAGCAGTTCTTC; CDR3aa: CASSLGGQNEQFF
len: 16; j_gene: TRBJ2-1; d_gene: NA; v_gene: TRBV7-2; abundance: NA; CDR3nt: TGTGCCAGCAGCTTGCCTGCCGGGGAGGTGGGGAATGAGCAGTTCTTC; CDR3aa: CASSLPAGEVGNEQFF
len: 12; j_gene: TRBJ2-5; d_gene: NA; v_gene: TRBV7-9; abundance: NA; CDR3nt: TGTGCCAGCAGCCCAGCGTGGGAGACCCAGTACTTC; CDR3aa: CASSPAWETQYF
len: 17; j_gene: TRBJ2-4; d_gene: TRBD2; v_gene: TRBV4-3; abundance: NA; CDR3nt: TGCGCCAGCAGCCAAGATCTTTTGGCGGGAGGGAGGGACATTCAGTACTTC; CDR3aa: CASSQDLLAGGRDIQYF
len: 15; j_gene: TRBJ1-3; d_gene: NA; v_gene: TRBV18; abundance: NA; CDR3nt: TGTGCCAGCTCACCTTTGGGGGCCCCTGGAAACACCATATATTTT; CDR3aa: CASSPLGAPGNTIYF
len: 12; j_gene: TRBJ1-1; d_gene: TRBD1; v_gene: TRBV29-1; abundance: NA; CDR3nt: TGCAGCGGCGGACAGGGGAACACTGAAGCTTTCTTT; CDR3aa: CSGGQGNTEAFF